One and the same sample provided the 21 T cell receptor beta chains below, sequenced in a study of prognosis after radiotherapy for stage I lung cancer. Two rounds of multiplex PCR amplified TCR beta CDR3 from genomic DNA. First-round PCR employed TRBV- and TRBJ-specific primers for each gene. TCRdb re-called the multiplex PCR reads through MiXCR, storing one row per CDR3 protein. The sample has roughly 30,000 distinct CDR3 sequences, 48% seen once. Here the sequenced sample was PBMCs, taken before or after stereotactic body radiation therapy (not recorded which). These TCRs come from a donor aged 50 or older with non-small cell lung cancer.

Comment on this clonotype: The germline gene is not matched at one end of the junction; a read error may be the cause. The rearrangement joins TRBV6-2 or TRBV6-3 to TRBJ2-7; no reliable D call. CDR1 and CDR2 from the germline V gene are MNHEY and SVGEGT. The CDR3 sequence is 13 residues long. CDR3 residues: CASSYLSPYEHYF. CDR3 bases: TGTGCCAGCAGTTACCTTTCCCCCTACGAGCATTACTTC.

For this clonotype: It may be a read error: a sequence one base away is much more abundant. The chain uses TRBV29-1 and TRBJ2-7, with D possibly called TRBD1 or TRBD2 (5 bases each). CDR1 and CDR2 (germline): SQVTM, ANQGSEA. The CDR3 is 15 amino acids. The CDR3 coding sequence is TGCAGCGTGGGAGTCCGGGACGGCTTAATCTACGAGCATTACTTC. Encoded protein: CSVGVRDGLIYEHYF.

A single count supports this clonotype. A read error may explain this, as a much larger clone is one base away. The genes are TRBV5-4 and TRBJ2-1; the D gene is possibly TRBD1 (5 bases). The ends were cut back, 6 bases at V and 0 bases at J, with 16 bases in the middle. This CDR3 is built from 16 residues. Germline CDR1 and CDR2: SGHNT and YYREEE (reference sequence). As DNA, the CDR3 is TGTGCCAGCACCCCGACAGTTCTTAGCTCCTACAATGAGCAGTTCTTC. Amino acids: CASTPTVLSSYNEQFF.

This clonotype was counted at least ten times. The V gene is TRBV7-2, the J gene TRBJ2-2, with TRBD2 as a possible D gene (6 bases). Germline CDR1 and CDR2: SGHTA and FQGNSA. Trimming left V 7 bases short and J 5 bases short, with 17 bases between. CDR3 length: 15 residues. CDR3 DNA sequence: TGTGCCAGCACCTATAAAACCGGAGGGACCGGGGAGCTGTTTTTT. Translating gives CASTYKTGGTGELFF.

Ten or more counts support this clonotype. The chain joins TRBV6-1 to TRBJ2-5, with 10 bases that match TRBD2. With 8 bases clipped from V and 5 bases from J, the junction kept 5 bases outside the gene matches. Per germline, CDR1 MNHNS and CDR2 SASEGT. This CDR3 is 13 amino acids long. The CDR3 DNA sequence: TGTGCCAGCCCCAGCGGGAGGGGGGAGACCCAGTACTTC. This gives the protein CASPSGRGETQYF.

This clonotype was observed many times. DNA for the CDR3: TGTGCCAGCAGAGAGACAGGGGGCAACTATGGCTACACCTTC. It codes for CASRETGGNYGYTF. This chain links TRBV6-1 with TRBJ1-2, with 10 positions matching TRBD1. This CDR3 has 14 residues. Unmatched junction bases numbered 3, after V lost 6 bases and J lost 2 bases. The germline gives CDR1 MNHNS, CDR2 SASEGT.

This clonotype was seen repeatedly, ten times or more. V gene TRBV5-8 combines with J gene TRBJ2-1, with D possibly TRBD2 on 5 matching bases. Germline loops: CDR1 SGHTS, CDR2 YDEGEE. The CDR3 spans 16 residues. Trimming removed 5 bases at V and 2 bases at J, with 17 bases between. The CDR3 DNA reads as TGTGCCAGCAGTCTTGCCATTTCCGGGACCTACAATGAGCAGTTCTTC. Its protein product is CASSLAISGTYNEQFF.

The genes are TRBV20-1 and TRBJ2-2; D is ambiguous. The V end lost 0 bases, the J end lost 2 bases, and 7 bases lay between the germline ends. CDR3 length: 14 amino acids. Germline V gene sequence: CDR1 DFQATT, CDR2 SNEGSKA (reference sequence). This CDR3 is CSARDLLNTGELFF. The CDR3 DNA reads TGCAGTGCTAGAGATCTCCTTAACACCGGGGAGCTGTTTTTT.

In the case of this clonotype: The conserved final phenylalanine or tryptophan is absent from the CDR3, which likely points to a read error. The chain combines TRBV20-1 with TRBJ2-7, with a possible D match to TRBD2 (5 bases). The germline gives CDR1 DFQATT, CDR2 SNEGSKA (reference sequence). CDR3 size: 13 residues. The V end lost 2 bases, the J end lost 7 bases, and 15 bases lay between the germline ends. CDR3: CSARYLAGVEQYL. The CDR3 coding sequence is TGCAGTGCTAGATACCTAGCCGGAGTGGAGCAGTACCTC.

The J gene is TRBJ2-5, the V gene TRBV5-6, with 10 bases fitting TRBD1. V gave up 3 bases and J gave up 5 bases; unmatched junction bases: 4. The CDR3 loop spans 14 amino acids. Per the germline V gene, CDR1 is SGHDT and CDR2 is YYEEEE. The CDR3 loop is CASSSGQGGETQYF. DNA of the CDR3: TGTGCCAGCAGCTCCGGACAGGGGGGGGAGACCCAGTACTTC.

This chain links TRBV11-3 with TRBJ2-3; 7 bases match TRBD1. Germline loops: CDR1 SGHNT, CDR2 YENEEA. V trimming: 5 bases; J trimming: 0 bases; junction bases outside the gene matches: 8. This CDR3 is 16 amino acids long. The CDR3 protein is CASSRLQGLSTDTQYF. CDR3 bases: TGTGCCAGCAGCCGCCTACAGGGGCTTAGCACAGATACGCAGTATTTT.

This chain links TRBV9 with TRBJ2-2; tentatively, D is TRBD2 (6 bases). Germline V gene data show CDR1 as SGDLS and CDR2 as YYNGEE. The CDR3 extends over 17 amino acids. Deletions cut 0 bases from V and 1 base from J, with 13 bases between. The DNA of the CDR3 is TGTGCCAGCAGCGTAGGGAGGTCGGGGGAGAACACCGGGGAGCTGTTTTTT. This gives the protein CASSVGRSGENTGELFF.

Comment on this clonotype: A far larger clone is one nucleotide away, so this likely arose from a read error. V usage is TRBV6-9 and J usage is TRBJ2-1, with 12 positions matching TRBD2. Germline values: CDR1 MNHGY, CDR2 SVAAGI. The CDR3 has 15 amino acids. The CDR3 reads CASIPTSGRLNEQFF. CDR3 nucleotide sequence: TGCGCCAGCATCCCAACTAGCGGGAGGCTGAATGAGCAGTTCTTC.

This chain uses TRBV5-5 with TRBJ1-4; TRBD1 aligns across 11 bases. Germline-derived CDR1 and CDR2 are SGHKS and YYEKEE (reference sequence). The CDR3 covers 18 residues. V gave up 1 base and J gave up 4 bases; unmatched junction bases: 9. CDR3 coding DNA: TGTGCCAGCAGCTTGTTGAGGACAGGGGGCCTTGGTAATGAAAAACTGTTTTTT. Translation gives CASSLLRTGGLGNEKLFF.

As to this clonotype: A far bigger clonotype differs at one base, so this is likely a read error. The rearrangement uses TRBV6-2 or TRBV6-3 and TRBJ1-5; no reliable D call. CDR1 and CDR2 from the germline V gene are MNHEY and SVGEGT. V lost 9 bases and J 9 bases, leaving 27 bases between the germline ends. The CDR3 runs 16 residues. In DNA, the CDR3 is TGTGCCAGTAACGGGTGGGCACTCCCTTCTACGGGGCCCCAGCATTTT. It specifies CASNGWALPSTGPQHF.

This clonotype occurred a few times. The rearrangement uses TRBV5-6 and TRBJ2-7, with D tentatively TRBD1 (6 bases). V was pared by 0 bases and J by 0 bases, with 7 bases between. The CDR3 loop spans 14 amino acids. CDR1 is SGHDT, CDR2 YYEEEE, per germline. The CDR3: CASSLGRGSYEQYF. The CDR3 nucleotides read TGTGCCAGCAGCTTGGGCAGGGGCTCCTACGAGCAGTACTTC.

The chain carries TRBV19 and TRBJ1-2, with D maybe TRBD1 (6 bases). With 8 bases removed from V and 8 bases from J, the gap between germline ends came to 24 bases. CDR3 length: 15 residues. Per the germline V gene, CDR1 is LNHDA and CDR2 is SQIVND (reference sequence). The CDR3 DNA reads as TGTGCCAGTTCGGTGGGGAGCGCAGGGGCCAGCGGCTACACCTTC. This codes for CASSVGSAGASGYTF.

The table lists this clonotype with many counts. This sequence joins TRBV28 and TRBJ1-4, with D uncertain. This CDR3 comprises 13 residues. The ends were cut back, 6 bases at V and 8 bases at J, with 13 bases in the middle. Germline assignment: CDR1 MDHEN and CDR2 SYDVKM. The CDR3 spells CASRVGGDEKLFF. The CDR3 region has the DNA TGTGCCAGCAGGGTTGGAGGAGACGAAAAACTGTTTTTT. The full variable domain, completed using reference TRBV28 and TRBJ1-4, is DVKVTQSSRYLVKRTGEKVFLECVQDMDHENMFWYRQDPGLGLRLIYFSYDVKMKEKGDIPEGYSVSREKKERFSLILESASTNQTSMYLCASRVGGDEKLFFGSGTQLSVL.

The V call is TRBV5-8, the J call TRBJ2-3; D is possibly TRBD2 (5 bases). Germline V gene sequence: CDR1 SGHTS, CDR2 YDEGEE. The CDR3 runs 18 residues. V was pared by 6 bases and J by 0 bases, with 23 bases between. In DNA, the CDR3 is TGTGCCAGCATCTCCCCCCTGGGGAGTACCTCTAGCACAGATACGCAGTATTTT. It specifies CASISPLGSTSSTDTQYF.

V and J are TRBV5-4 and TRBJ2-3; possible D gene TRBD2, 6 bases. The length of the CDR3 is 15 residues. CDR1 and CDR2 from the germline V gene are SGHNT and YYREEE (reference sequence). The germline V and J ends were trimmed by 3 bases and 3 bases, with 14 bases remaining between them. CDR3 in amino acids: CASSSGGVGTDTQYF. The CDR3 DNA is TGTGCCAGCAGCTCCGGGGGAGTGGGGACAGATACGCAGTATTTT. The complete variable domain, with remaining parts taken from reference TRBV5-4 and TRBJ2-3, reads ETGVTQSPTHLIKTRGQQVTLRCSSQSGHNTVSWYQQALGQGPQFIFQYYREEENGRGNFPPRFSGLQFPNYSSELNVNALELDDSALYLCASSSGGVGTDTQYFGPGTRLTVL.

About this clonotype: Given a much more abundant clone one base away, this may be a read error. The chain combines TRBV5-1 with TRBJ2-3; 10 bases align to TRBD2. The V and J ends lost 4 bases and 0 bases, in that order; junction bases with no gene match: 14. CDR1 and CDR2 (germline): SGHRS, YFSETQ. The CDR3 totals 19 residues. The CDR3 bases are TGCGCCAGCAGCCTGAGGCTAGCGGGAGATTGGGGTAGCACAGATACGCAGTATTTT. Its protein is CASSLRLAGDWGSTDTQYF.